Each of the 2 T cell receptor beta chains below was sequenced from the same sample in a study of shared clonotypes between healthy human individuals. Libraries were prepared by immunoSEQ multiplex PCR; TCRdb keeps only in-frame clonotypes and omits some of them. The sample has some 480,000 clones, approximately 79% seen once. The sample comprised PBMCs. These receptors were taken from a woman in her forties in good health. Some clones in this sample may be carry-over from other donors' samples.

This clone appeared many times. The chain uses TRBV7-8 and TRBJ2-1; D remains unclear. The CDR3 runs 13 residues. Trimming removed 3 bases at V and 7 bases at J, with 10 bases between. In germline, CDR1 is SGHVS, CDR2 FQNEAQ. CDR3 region: CASSFASMNEQFF. The CDR3 DNA is TGTGCCAGCAGCTTCGCCAGCATGAATGAGCAGTTCTTC.

This clone was observed a few times. The rearrangement joins TRBV10-3 to TRBJ2-3, with no clear D. Between the trimmed V and J ends, which lost 2 bases and 2 bases, there was a span of 8 bases. Looked up from germline, CDR1 is ENHRY and CDR2 is SYGVKD. The CDR3 is made up of 14 amino acids. Here the CDR3 DNA reads TGTGCCATCAGTGAGGGCAGATTCACAGATACGCAGTATTTT. Translation gives CAISEGRFTDTQYF.